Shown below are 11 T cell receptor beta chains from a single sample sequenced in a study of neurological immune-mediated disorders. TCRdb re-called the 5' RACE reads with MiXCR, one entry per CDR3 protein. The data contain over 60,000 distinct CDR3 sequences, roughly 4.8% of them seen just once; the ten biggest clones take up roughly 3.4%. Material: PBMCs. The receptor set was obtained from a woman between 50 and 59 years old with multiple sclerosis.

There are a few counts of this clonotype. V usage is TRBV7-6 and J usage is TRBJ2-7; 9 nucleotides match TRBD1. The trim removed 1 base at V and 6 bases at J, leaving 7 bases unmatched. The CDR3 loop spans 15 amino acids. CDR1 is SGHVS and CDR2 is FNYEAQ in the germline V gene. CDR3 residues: CASSLVRDRDCEQYV. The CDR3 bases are TGTGCCAGCAGCTTAGTTCGGGACAGGGATTGCGAGCAGTACGTC.

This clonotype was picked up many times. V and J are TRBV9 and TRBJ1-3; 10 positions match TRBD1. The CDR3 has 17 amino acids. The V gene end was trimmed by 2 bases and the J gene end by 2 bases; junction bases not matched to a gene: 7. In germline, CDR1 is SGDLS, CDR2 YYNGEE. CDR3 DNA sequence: TGTGCCAGCAGCGTTGACCCGGGACAGGGGCCTGGAAACACCATATATTTT. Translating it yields CASSVDPGQGPGNTIYF.

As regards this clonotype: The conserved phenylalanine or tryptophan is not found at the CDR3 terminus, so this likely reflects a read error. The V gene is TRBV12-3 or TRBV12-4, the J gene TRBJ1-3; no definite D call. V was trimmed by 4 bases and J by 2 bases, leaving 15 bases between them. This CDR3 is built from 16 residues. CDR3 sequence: CASSSQGRITGNTIYN. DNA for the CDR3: TGTGCCAGCAGTTCGCAAGGGCGCATTACTGGAAACACCATATATAAT.

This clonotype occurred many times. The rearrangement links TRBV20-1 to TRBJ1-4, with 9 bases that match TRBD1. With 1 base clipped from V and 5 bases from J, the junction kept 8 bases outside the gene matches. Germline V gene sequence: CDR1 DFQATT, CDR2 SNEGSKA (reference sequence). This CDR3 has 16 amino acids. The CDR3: CSARAGPGTGNEKLFF. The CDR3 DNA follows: TGCAGTGCTAGAGCTGGACCGGGGACAGGGAATGAAAAACTGTTTTTT.

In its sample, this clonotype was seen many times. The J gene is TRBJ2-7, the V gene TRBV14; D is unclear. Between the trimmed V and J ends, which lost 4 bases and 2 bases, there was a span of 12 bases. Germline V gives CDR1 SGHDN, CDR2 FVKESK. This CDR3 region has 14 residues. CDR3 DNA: TGTGCCAGCAGCCCTGACTGGATCGCCTACGAGCAGTACTTC. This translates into CASSPDWIAYEQYF.

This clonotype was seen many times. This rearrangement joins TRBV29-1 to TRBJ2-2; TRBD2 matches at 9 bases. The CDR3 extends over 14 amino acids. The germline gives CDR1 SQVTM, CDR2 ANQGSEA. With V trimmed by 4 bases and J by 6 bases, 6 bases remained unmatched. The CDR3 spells CSVVLAGAAGELFF. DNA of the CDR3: TGCAGCGTTGTTTTAGCGGGGGCCGCCGGGGAGCTGTTTTTT.

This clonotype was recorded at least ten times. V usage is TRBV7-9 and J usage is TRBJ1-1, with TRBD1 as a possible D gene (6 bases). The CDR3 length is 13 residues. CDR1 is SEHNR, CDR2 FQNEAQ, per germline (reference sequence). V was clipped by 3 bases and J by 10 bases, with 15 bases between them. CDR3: CASSFSSGDGAFF. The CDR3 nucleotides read TGTGCCAGCAGCTTTTCATCAGGGGACGGAGCTTTCTTT. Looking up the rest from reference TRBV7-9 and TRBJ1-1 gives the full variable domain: DTGVSQNPRHKITKRGQNVTFRCDPISEHNRLYWYRQTLGQGPEFLTYFQNEAQLEKSRLLSDRFSAERPKGSFSTLEIQRTEQGDSAMYLCASSFSSGDGAFFGQGTRLTVV.

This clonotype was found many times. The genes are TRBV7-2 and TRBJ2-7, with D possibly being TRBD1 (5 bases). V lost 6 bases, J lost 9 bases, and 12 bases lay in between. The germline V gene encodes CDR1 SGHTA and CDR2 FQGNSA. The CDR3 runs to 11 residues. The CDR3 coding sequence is TGTGCCAGCAGAATTATGGGGCGGCAGTACGTC. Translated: CASRIMGRQYV.

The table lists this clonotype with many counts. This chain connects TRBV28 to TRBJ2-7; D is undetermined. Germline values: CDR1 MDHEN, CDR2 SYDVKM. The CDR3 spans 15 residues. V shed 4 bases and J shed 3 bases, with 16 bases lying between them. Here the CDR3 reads CASSSTLGEYYEQYF. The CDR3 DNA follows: TGTGCCAGCAGTTCGACTCTTGGCGAGTACTACGAGCAGTACTTC.

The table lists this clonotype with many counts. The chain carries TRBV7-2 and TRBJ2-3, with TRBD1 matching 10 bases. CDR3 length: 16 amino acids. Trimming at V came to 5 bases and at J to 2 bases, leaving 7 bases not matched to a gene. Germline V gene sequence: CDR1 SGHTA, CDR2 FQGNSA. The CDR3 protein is CASSRRDRGNTDTQYF. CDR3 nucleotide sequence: TGTGCCAGCAGCAGAAGGGACAGGGGCAACACAGATACGCAGTATTTT.

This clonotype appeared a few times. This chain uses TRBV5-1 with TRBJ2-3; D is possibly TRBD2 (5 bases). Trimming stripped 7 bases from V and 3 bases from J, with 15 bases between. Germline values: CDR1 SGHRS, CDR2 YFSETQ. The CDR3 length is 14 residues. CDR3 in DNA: TGCGCCAGCGCCCTTGGGAGCGAGACAGATACGCAGTATTTT. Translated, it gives CASALGSETDTQYF.